Shown below are 17 T cell receptor beta chains from a single sample sequenced in a study of shared T cell receptors in the human thymus. Assay used: immunoSEQ multiplex PCR; TCRdb lists only in-frame clones, some missing. The sample records approximately 490,000 clones, approximately 80% being singletons. These records were also assigned to another study, of human thymus T cells.

Material: thymocytes. The receptors here all came from a boy in the first two years of life with a congenital heart defect.

This clone occurred once. This sequence joins TRBV30 and TRBJ2-7; TRBD2 agrees at 7 bases. Unmatched junction bases numbered 5, after V lost 3 bases and J lost 0 bases. Germline V lookup: CDR1 GTSNPN, CDR2 SVGIG (reference sequence). The CDR3 has 14 amino acids. CDR3 loop: CAWRYGRPSYEQYF. In DNA, the CDR3 is TGTGCCTGGAGGTACGGGAGGCCCTCCTACGAGCAGTACTTC. Using reference TRBV30 and TRBJ2-7 for the parts outside the CDR3, the full variable domain is SQTIHQWPATLVQPVGSPLSLECTVEGTSNPNLYWYRQAAGRGLQLLFYSVGIGQISSEVPQNLSASRPQDRQFILSSKKLLLSDSGFYLCAWRYGRPSYEQYFGPGTRLTVT.

The genes are TRBV29-1 and TRBJ2-5; D perhaps matches TRBD2 (6 bases). The germline V and J ends were trimmed by 0 bases and 3 bases, with 20 bases remaining between them. CDR3 length: 17 amino acids. The germline V gene encodes CDR1 SQVTM and CDR2 ANQGSEA. This CDR3 reads CSVEERALAEAKETQYF. The CDR3 DNA reads TGCAGCGTTGAAGAACGAGCTTTAGCGGAGGCCAAAGAGACCCAGTACTTC.

This clone is a singleton in its sample. The V and J genes are TRBV27 and TRBJ2-2; 7 nucleotides align to TRBD2. The CDR3 consists of 16 residues. V shed 6 bases and J 6 bases; nucleotides not matched to a gene: 13. The germline V gene encodes CDR1 MNHEY and CDR2 SMNVEV (reference sequence). The CDR3 region has the DNA TGTGCCAGCAGCCACACCGGGACTACCCTATCCGGGGAGCTGTTTTTT. This sequence encodes CASSHTGTTLSGELFF.

The V call is TRBV7-6, the J call TRBJ2-7; 11 nucleotides match TRBD2. J lost 4 bases, V lost 1 base, and 18 bases had no gene match. Germline lookup yields CDR1 SGHVS and CDR2 FNYEAQ. This CDR3 region has 20 residues. DNA of the CDR3: TGTGCCAGCAGCTTAGTAGAGGGCCCGGGGACTAGCGGAGGGCTGTACGAGCAGTACTTC. This sequence encodes CASSLVEGPGTSGGLYEQYF.

The chain has TRBV7-6 and TRBJ2-1, with D perhaps matching TRBD1 (6 bases). CDR1 and CDR2 from the germline V gene are SGHVS and FNYEAQ. Trimming stripped 4 bases from V and 6 bases from J, with 10 bases between. This CDR3 is built from 13 residues. The CDR3 loop reads CASSYRGGNEQFF. CDR3 nucleotide sequence: TGTGCCAGCAGCTATAGAGGGGGCAATGAGCAGTTCTTC. Filled out from reference TRBV7-6 and TRBJ2-1, the complete variable domain reads GAGVSQSPRYKVTKRGQDVALRCDPISGHVSLYWYRQALGQGPEFLTYFNYEAQQDKSGLPNDRFSAERPEGSISTLTIQRTEQRDSAMYRCASSYRGGNEQFFGPGTRLTVL.

The rearrangement links TRBV28 to TRBJ1-1; D is ambiguous. The CDR3 is 10 residues long. Trimming removed 4 bases from V and 7 bases from J, with 4 bases in between. CDR1 and CDR2 (germline): MDHEN, SYDVKM. CDR3 loop: CASSSHEAFF. DNA for the CDR3: TGTGCCAGCAGTTCCCATGAAGCTTTCTTT. The complete variable domain, with remaining parts taken from reference TRBV28 and TRBJ1-1, reads DVKVTQSSRYLVKRTGEKVFLECVQDMDHENMFWYRQDPGLGLRLIYFSYDVKMKEKGDIPEGYSVSREKKERFSLILESASTNQTSMYLCASSSHEAFFGQGTRLTVV.

The V and J genes are TRBV27 and TRBJ2-7; TRBD2 aligns across 7 bases. Trimming removed 5 bases from V and 4 bases from J; junction bases left unmatched: 14. The germline V gene encodes CDR1 MNHEY and CDR2 SMNVEV (reference sequence). This CDR3 is built from 16 residues. CDR3 protein: CASSPRAGALQYEQYF. The DNA for the CDR3 is TGTGCCAGCAGTCCCCGGGCGGGAGCTCTCCAATACGAGCAGTACTTC.

There are a few counts of this clone. The chain carries TRBV4-2 and TRBJ2-5; no firm D call. CDR1 is LGHNA, CDR2 YNFKEQ, per germline. V was pared by 2 bases and J by 2 bases, with 12 bases between. The CDR3 sequence is 15 residues long. CDR3 DNA sequence: TGTGCCAGCAGCCAACCTACAGCAGAACAAGAGACCCAGTACTTC. Its translation: CASSQPTAEQETQYF.

This clone came up once. This rearrangement joins TRBV9 to TRBJ2-7; D is possibly TRBD1 (6 bases). The CDR3 runs 13 residues. Germline lookup yields CDR1 SGDLS and CDR2 YYNGEE. Trimming pared 3 bases from V and 3 bases from J, leaving 10 bases between. CDR3 in amino acids: CASSGDTDYEQYF. CDR3 coding DNA: TGTGCCAGCAGCGGGGACACTGACTACGAGCAGTACTTC. Together with reference TRBV9 and TRBJ2-7, the CDR3 gives the full variable domain: DSGVTQTPKHLITATGQRVTLRCSPRSGDLSVYWYQQSLDQGLQFLIQYYNGEERAKGNILERFSAQQFPDLHSELNLSSLELGDSALYFCASSGDTDYEQYFGPGTRLTVT.

The J gene is TRBJ2-1, the V gene TRBV6-5; TRBD2 aligns across 8 bases. The CDR3 has 15 residues. Germline loops: CDR1 MNHEY, CDR2 SVGAGI. After removal of 7 bases from V and 7 bases from J, the junction contained 12 bases not matched to a gene. Here the CDR3 reads CASTQPGLGGNEQFF. CDR3 in DNA: TGTGCCAGCACCCAACCGGGACTAGGGGGTAATGAGCAGTTCTTC.

The genes are TRBV2 and TRBJ2-5; D might be TRBD1 (8 bases). Germline lookup yields CDR1 SNHLY and CDR2 FYNNEI. CDR3 length: 15 residues. V lost 5 bases to trimming and J lost 3 bases, with 16 bases between them. CDR3 region: CASSQRQGTKETQYF. The CDR3 DNA sequence: TGTGCCAGCAGTCAACGACAGGGGACTAAAGAGACCCAGTACTTC.

The chain uses TRBV6-5 and TRBJ2-1; D is undetermined. In germline, CDR1 is MNHEY, CDR2 SVGAGI. The CDR3 loop spans 13 amino acids. V was clipped by 5 bases and J by 10 bases, with 15 bases between them. CDR3 region: CASSPSAADEQFF. DNA of the CDR3: TGTGCCAGCAGTCCCTCGGCGGCAGACGAGCAGTTCTTC.

The chain employs TRBV4-1 and TRBJ2-1; D not certain. Germline CDR1 is MGHRA and CDR2 is YSYEKL. Trimming stripped 0 bases from V and 7 bases from J, with 16 bases between. The CDR3 runs 16 residues. CDR3 in amino acids: CASSQDPDPVENEQFF. CDR3 coding DNA: TGCGCCAGCAGCCAAGATCCAGACCCTGTGGAGAATGAGCAGTTCTTC.

This clone appeared once. The J gene is TRBJ2-2, the V gene TRBV9; D unclear. CDR1 is SGDLS, CDR2 YYNGEE, per germline. CDR3 length: 17 amino acids. Trimming removed 0 bases at V and 5 bases at J, with 17 bases between. The CDR3 reads CASSVVGLSAWTGELFF. The CDR3 coding sequence is TGTGCCAGCAGCGTAGTGGGCCTGTCGGCGTGGACCGGGGAGCTGTTTTTT.

V is TRBV5-6 and J is TRBJ2-7; 9 bases are a match to TRBD1. The V gene end was trimmed by 1 base and the J gene end by 0 bases; junction bases not matched to a gene: 11. The CDR3 extends over 18 amino acids. The germline CDR1 and CDR2 sequences are SGHDT and YYEEEE. Here the CDR3 reads CASSLFGGTGKHSYEQYF. CDR3 in DNA: TGTGCCAGCAGCTTGTTTGGGGGGACAGGGAAACACTCCTACGAGCAGTACTTC. Full variable domain (outside the CDR3, taken from reference TRBV5-6 and TRBJ2-7): DAGVTQSPTHLIKTRGQQVTLRCSPKSGHDTVSWYQQALGQGPQFIFQYYEEEERQRGNFPDRFSGHQFPNYSSELNVNALLLGDSALYLCASSLFGGTGKHSYEQYFGPGTRLTVT.

The chain recombines TRBV4-3 with TRBJ2-1, with 13 bases lining up with TRBD2. The CDR3 has 20 amino acids. J was trimmed by 0 bases and V by 3 bases; bases with no gene match: 11. Germline CDR1 is LGHNA and CDR2 is YSLEER. DNA for the CDR3: TGCGCCAGCAGCCATCCCGGACTAGCGGGAGAGGTAGGCTCCTACAATGAGCAGTTCTTC. It translates to CASSHPGLAGEVGSYNEQFF.

This rearrangement joins TRBV13 to TRBJ2-2; D unresolved. Germline assignment: CDR1 PRHDT and CDR2 FYEKMQ (reference sequence). V lost 6 bases to trimming and J lost 8 bases, with 7 bases between them. The CDR3 runs 11 residues. CDR3 loop: CASRVAGELFF. The CDR3 DNA reads as TGTGCCAGCAGGGTAGCTGGGGAGCTGTTTTTT. Looking up the rest from reference TRBV13 and TRBJ2-2 gives the full variable domain: AAGVIQSPRHLIKEKRETATLKCYPIPRHDTVYWYQQGPGQDPQFLISFYEKMQSDKGSIPDRFSAQQFSDYHSELNMSSLELGDSALYFCASRVAGELFFGEGSRLTVL.